The sample holds many counts of the clone carrying this TCR beta chain. Its antigen is as yet unknown. The treatment was: PENTA 11 planned treatment interruption arm or continuous ART arm. Naive CD4+ CD45RA+ CD45RO- T cells were sorted from thawed PBMCs. V shed 8 bases and J shed 4 bases, with 15 bases lying between them. The germline CDR1 and CDR2 sequences are LGHNA and YNFKEQ. The CDR3 covers 13 residues. RNA-based 3' RACE libraries used unique molecular identifiers. TCRdb reanalysed the 3' RACE reads using MiXCR and keeps one entry per CDR3 protein. This sample has about 89,000 distinct CDR3 sequences, with roughly 6.7% found just once. The record originates from a study of HIV-infected children after antiretroviral therapy interruption. Turning to the study itself: Most participating children were previously exposed to EBV and CMV. Weeks 0, 12, interruption end (24 or 48), and about 3 years post-study gave interruption-arm samples.

Study-wide results and caveats: The Gini coefficient of naive CD4+ repertoires rose, returning to baseline by 3 years.

Sequenced material: CD45RA+ CD4+ T cells from PBMCs, pooled from several time points, taken from a donor given antiretroviral therapy, either interrupted or continuous. This sample's subset: naive CD4+ CD45RA+ CD45RO- T cells. The chain joins TRBV4-2 to TRBJ2-7; D is perhaps TRBD1 (6 bases). This receptor was identified in a pool of human donors with HIV. The CDR3 loop reads CASGRAGEYEQYF. The CDR3, as DNA: TGTGCCAGCGGCCGGGCAGGGGAGTACGAGCAGTACTTC.